These 23 T cell receptor beta chains were all obtained from the same sample, sequenced in a study of PD-1 blockade in classical Hodgkin lymphoma. In every patient, relapse followed autologous stem cell transplantation, while exposure to brentuximab vedotin differed. The repertoire was sequenced with immunoSEQ multiplex PCR; TCRdb's copy has only in-frame clones and lacks some. The sample includes approximately 50,000 clones, approximately 70% seen only once; the top ten take about 16%. Specimen: peripheral blood mononuclear cells (PBMCs), collected before the second cycle of nivolumab. The receptor source for this set is a human donor with classical Hodgkin lymphoma.

The rearrangement joins TRBV19 to TRBJ2-4; TRBD1 matches 9 bases. J gave up 1 base and V 6 bases, and 4 bases lay outside the gene matches. Germline loops: CDR1 LNHDA, CDR2 SQIVND (reference sequence). The CDR3 runs to 15 residues. CDR3 loop: CASSTGGVAKNIQYF. For the CDR3, the DNA is TGTGCCAGTAGCACAGGGGGCGTCGCCAAAAACATTCAGTACTTC.

This clone was picked up a small number of times. V and J are TRBV19 and TRBJ2-7, with 8 bases lining up with TRBD1. V gave up 2 bases and J gave up 3 bases; unmatched junction bases: 12. Germline CDR1 reads LNHDA; CDR2 reads SQIVND (reference sequence). The CDR3 is 17 residues long. The CDR3: CASSIRGQGAPFYEQYF. CDR3 bases: TGTGCCAGTAGTATAAGGGGCCAGGGGGCCCCCTTCTACGAGCAGTACTTC.

J is TRBJ2-7 and V is TRBV7-9; D gene unclear. Germline-derived CDR1 and CDR2 are SEHNR and FQNEAQ (reference sequence). Trimming shortened V by 1 base and J by 7 bases, and 8 bases separated the two germline ends. This CDR3 is built from 12 residues. CDR3 DNA sequence: TGTGCCAGCAGCTTAGGCACAGAGGAGCAGTACTTC. Protein: CASSLGTEEQYF. The full variable domain, in which reference TRBV7-9 and TRBJ2-7 provide the parts outside the CDR3, is DTGVSQNPRHKITKRGQNVTFRCDPISEHNRLYWYRQTLGQGPEFLTYFQNEAQLEKSRLLSDRFSAERPKGSFSTLEIQRTEQGDSAMYLCASSLGTEEQYFGPGTRLTVT.

J is TRBJ1-1 and V is TRBV6-4; D gene uncertain. The V gene lost 5 bases and the J gene lost 0 bases, with 7 bases spanning the gap. Germline V CDR1 and CDR2: MRHNA, SNTAGT. The CDR3 is 13 residues long. CDR3 in DNA: TGTGCCAGCAGTAGAATGGTGAACACTGAAGCTTTCTTT. Translating it yields CASSRMVNTEAFF.

The chain is built from TRBV2 and TRBJ2-1; D may be TRBD1 (6 bases). The length of the CDR3 is 13 residues. Germline lookup yields CDR1 SNHLY and CDR2 FYNNEI. With 2 bases removed from V and 9 bases from J, the gap between germline ends came to 11 bases. The CDR3 spells CASSESIRGEQFF. CDR3 coding DNA: TGTGCCAGCAGTGAAAGTATCAGGGGTGAGCAGTTCTTC.

This chain uses TRBV7-9 with TRBJ2-2; D call uncertain. There are 15 residues in the CDR3. The germline V gene has CDR1 SEHNR and CDR2 FQNEAQ (reference sequence). The V gene lost 4 bases and the J gene lost 1 base, with 10 bases spanning the gap. The CDR3 DNA is TGTGCCAGCAGCTCCTGGACGGGGAACACCGGGGAGCTGTTTTTT. As protein: CASSSWTGNTGELFF.

The DNA of the CDR3 is TGTGCCAGCAGAACCGGGGTCTCCACAGATACGCAGTATTTT. Translation: CASRTGVSTDTQYF. V usage is TRBV2 and J usage is TRBJ2-3, with a possible D match to TRBD2 (5 bases). The germline CDR1 and CDR2 sequences are SNHLY and FYNNEI. The CDR3 runs to 14 residues. V shed 6 bases and J shed 2 bases, with 12 bases lying between them.

The sample holds a few counts of this clone. The chain joins TRBV27 to TRBJ1-5, with D hard to call. The CDR3 extends over 12 amino acids. Trimming removed 5 bases at V and 4 bases at J, with 6 bases between. Germline assignment: CDR1 MNHEY and CDR2 SMNVEV (reference sequence). In DNA, the CDR3 is TGTGCCAGCAGTGGGATTAATCAGCCCCAGCATTTT. This translates into CASSGINQPQHF.

The chain combines TRBV7-3 with TRBJ2-3; TRBD2 matches at 7 bases. The CDR3 has 15 residues. Trimming took 5 bases from V and 2 from J; bases not matched to a gene: 7. Germline assignment: CDR1 SGHTA and CDR2 FQGTGA. CDR3 residues: CASSPSSGLTDTQYF. CDR3 DNA: TGTGCCAGCAGCCCCTCTAGCGGTCTCACAGATACGCAGTATTTT.

This chain uses TRBV7-2 with TRBJ2-3; D unclear. The CDR3 is 11 residues long. Trimming pared 3 bases from V and 6 bases from J, leaving 4 bases between. Germline V gene data show CDR1 as SGHTA and CDR2 as FQGNSA. CDR3 in DNA: TGTGCCAGCAGCTTTGGGGATACGCAGTATTTT. Its protein product is CASSFGDTQYF.

This clone was detected only a few times. This chain connects TRBV2 to TRBJ2-2, with a weak D call TRBD1 (6 bases). CDR1 and CDR2 (germline): SNHLY, FYNNEI. Trimming removed 10 bases from V and 8 bases from J, with 20 bases in between. The CDR3 runs to 14 residues. This CDR3 reads CATQQGVPSGELFF. CDR3 sequence (DNA): TGTGCCACCCAACAGGGAGTTCCCTCGGGGGAGCTGTTTTTT.

CDR3 amino acids: CASSPIGGAQGNQPQHF. CDR3 nucleotides: TGTGCCAGCAGCCCCATCGGGGGGGCGCAGGGCAATCAGCCCCAGCATTTT. V usage is TRBV27 and J usage is TRBJ1-5; tentative D call: TRBD1 (6 bases). This CDR3 contains 17 residues. Germline lookup yields CDR1 MNHEY and CDR2 SMNVEV (reference sequence). V lost 6 bases, J lost 2 bases, and 20 bases lay in between.

The chain couples TRBV27 to TRBJ2-6; 7 bases line up with TRBD1. There are 16 residues in the CDR3. Germline V gives CDR1 MNHEY, CDR2 SMNVEV (reference sequence). The V gene end was trimmed by 0 bases and the J gene end by 2 bases; junction bases not matched to a gene: 1. This chain's CDR3 is CASSLSTGAGANVLTF. The CDR3 DNA sequence: TGTGCCAGCAGTTTATCCACAGGGGCTGGGGCCAACGTCCTGACTTTC. The whole variable domain, remainder taken from reference TRBV27 and TRBJ2-6, is EAQVTQNPRYLITVTGKKLTVTCSQNMNHEYMSWYRQDPGLGLRQIYYSMNVEVTDKGDVPEGYKVSRKEKRNFPLILESPSPNQTSLYFCASSLSTGAGANVLTFGAGSRLTVL.

The J gene is TRBJ2-7, the V gene TRBV7-2, with TRBD2 as a possible D gene (5 bases). The CDR3 loop spans 14 amino acids. Germline CDR1 and CDR2: SGHTA and FQGNSA. V dropped 4 bases and J dropped 0 bases, with 10 bases sitting between them. The CDR3 DNA sequence: TGTGCCAGCAGCTCGGACTCCCTCTCCTACGAGCAGTACTTC. The encoded protein is CASSSDSLSYEQYF.

This chain connects TRBV7-9 to TRBJ2-7, with a weak D call TRBD2 (6 bases). CDR1 and CDR2 from the germline V gene are SEHNR and FQNEAQ (reference sequence). Trimming cost V 1 base and J 1 base, with 14 bases left between them. The CDR3 runs 16 residues. The CDR3 DNA reads as TGTGCCAGCAGCTTAGTCGGGAGTTTTCCTTCCTACGAGCAGTACTTC. Amino acid sequence: CASSLVGSFPSYEQYF.

The chain has TRBV7-9 and TRBJ1-5; D not resolved. The CDR3 loop spans 12 amino acids. In germline, CDR1 is SEHNR, CDR2 FQNEAQ (reference sequence). V lost 11 bases, J lost 9 bases, and 17 bases lay in between. The CDR3 sequence is CAVGEASWPQHF. CDR3 nucleotides: TGTGCCGTTGGGGAGGCTTCGTGGCCCCAGCATTTT.

This clone was found a few times. The V gene is TRBV7-8, the J gene TRBJ1-3, with D possibly matching TRBD1 (6 bases). The CDR3 spans 16 residues. Deletions cut 7 bases from V and 3 bases from J, with 19 bases between. Germline lookup yields CDR1 SGHVS and CDR2 FQNEAQ. This chain's CDR3 is CASTLSGGAVGNTIYF. The CDR3 nucleotides are TGTGCCAGCACCCTTAGTGGGGGCGCGGTTGGAAACACCATATATTTT.

The chain joins TRBV11-2 to TRBJ2-7, with D possibly being TRBD1 or TRBD2 (6 bases each). Germline-derived CDR1 and CDR2 are SGHAT and FQNNGV. The V gene lost 2 bases and the J gene lost 2 bases, with 19 bases spanning the gap. CDR3 length equals 17 residues. CDR3 in amino acids: CASSLTNPGAGTYEQYF. The CDR3 region has the DNA TGTGCCAGCAGCTTAACTAATCCGGGGGCGGGTACCTACGAGCAGTACTTC.

V usage is TRBV11-2 and J usage is TRBJ2-7; D uncertain. V lost 4 bases and J 7 bases, leaving 14 bases between the germline ends. CDR1 is SGHAT, CDR2 FQNNGV, per germline. The CDR3 loop spans 13 amino acids. As DNA, the CDR3 is TGTGCCAGCAGCTCCTCCCCACGGATGGAGCAGTACTTC. As protein: CASSSSPRMEQYF. Variable domain in full (rest from reference TRBV11-2 and TRBJ2-7): EAGVAQSPRYKIIEKRQSVAFWCNPISGHATLYWYQQILGQGPKLLIQFQNNGVVDDSQLPKDRFSAERLKGVDSTLKIQPAKLEDSAVYLCASSSSPRMEQYFGPGTRLTVT.

The rearrangement links TRBV7-9 to TRBJ1-2, with D perhaps matching TRBD1 (5 bases). The germline V and J ends were trimmed by 1 base and 11 bases, with 8 bases remaining between them. The CDR3 covers 11 residues. Germline V gene sequence: CDR1 SEHNR, CDR2 FQNEAQ (reference sequence). DNA of the CDR3: TGTGCCAGCAGCTTAGGCAGGGAGTACACCTTC. Protein sequence: CASSLGREYTF. Full variable domain (rest looked up from reference TRBV7-9 and TRBJ1-2): DTGVSQNPRHKITKRGQNVTFRCDPISEHNRLYWYRQTLGQGPEFLTYFQNEAQLEKSRLLSDRFSAERPKGSFSTLEIQRTEQGDSAMYLCASSLGREYTFGSGTRLTVV.

The CDR3 reads CASSLFEVMNTEAFF. The CDR3 nucleotides are TGTGCCAGCAGCTTGTTCGAGGTCATGAACACTGAAGCTTTCTTT. The chain combines TRBV5-5 with TRBJ1-1; D not certain. CDR1 and CDR2 (germline): SGHKS, YYEKEE (reference sequence). This CDR3 comprises 15 residues. Trimming shortened V by 1 base and J by 0 bases, and 10 bases separated the two germline ends.

The table lists this clone with a count of one. The CDR3: CASSLEQASYEQYF. As DNA, the CDR3 is TGTGCCAGCAGCTTGGAGCAGGCCTCCTACGAGCAGTACTTC. This chain joins TRBV5-4 and TRBJ2-7; no clear D gene. The CDR3 contains 14 residues. Germline lookup yields CDR1 SGHNT and CDR2 YYREEE (reference sequence). V dropped 0 bases and J dropped 0 bases, with 7 bases sitting between them.

This clone occurred once. The chain combines TRBV19 with TRBJ1-2; D is unresolved. Trimming took 4 bases from V and 5 from J, leaving 11 bases between them. Germline values: CDR1 LNHDA, CDR2 SQIVND (reference sequence). The CDR3 spans 13 residues. The CDR3 DNA sequence: TGTGCCAGTAGTACAAGGACTGCTTATGGCTACACCTTC. Translation gives CASSTRTAYGYTF.